This T cell receptor beta chain was profiled in a study of T cell responses to AZD1222 COVID-19 vaccine. About the research overall: Second-dose groups at about 4 or about 12 weeks were pooled. General study points: At study baseline, merely five or six AZD1222 recipients were seropositive. Samples come after the peak T cell response, not at day 14. Females outnumbered males among donors, who were mostly white British; clonal diversity was possibly underestimated.

With regard to this clone: Antigen specificity is unknown.

The repertoire was sequenced with immunoSEQ multiplex PCR; TCRdb's copy has only in-frame clones and lacks some. The sample consists of 100,000 to 120,000 clones, around 89% of them appearing once. The CDR3 runs 14 residues. The germline V gene encodes CDR1 MNHNS and CDR2 SASEGT. Trimming shortened V by 2 bases and J by 9 bases, and 16 bases separated the two germline ends. The sequence was obtained from an adult in good health. The chain links TRBV6-1 to TRBJ1-2, with a possible D match to TRBD1 (5 bases). Sequencing used peripheral blood, obtained on day 0 of AZD1222 vaccination. The CDR3 sequence: CASSEQGAAPSYTF. The CDR3 region has the DNA TGTGCCAGCAGTGAACAGGGCGCAGCCCCAAGCTACACCTTC.